The 22 T cell receptor beta chains reported below all come from one sample, sequenced in a study of OX40 agonist ivuxolimab in advanced cancers. TCRdb keeps only in-frame clones here, not all; method: immunoSEQ multiplex PCR. The table shows about 75,000 clones, with around 86% occurring only once. The sequencing used CD4+ or CD8+ T cells sorted from blood, collected in a trial of the OX40 agonist ivuxolimab. These receptor sequences come from an adult with an advanced solid tumor such as melanoma, head and neck, liver or kidney cancer.

This clone was picked up a small number of times. The chain combines TRBV7-9 with TRBJ1-1; D remains unclear. The germline CDR1 and CDR2 sequences are SEHNR and FQNEAQ (reference sequence). The germline V and J ends were trimmed by 3 bases and 2 bases, with 7 bases remaining between them. This CDR3 is 13 amino acids long. The CDR3 is CASSFKSNTEAFF. The CDR3 region has the DNA TGTGCCAGCAGCTTCAAAAGCAACACTGAAGCTTTCTTT.

This chain links TRBV7-3 with TRBJ2-5; 8 bases line up with TRBD2. The CDR3 has 15 amino acids. J lost 5 bases, V lost 6 bases, and 11 bases had no gene match. The germline V gene has CDR1 SGHTA and CDR2 FQGTGA. This CDR3 reads CASRRDGRAGETQYF. The CDR3 coding sequence is TGTGCCAGCAGACGAGACGGGAGGGCCGGGGAGACCCAGTACTTC.

The genes are TRBV5-6 and TRBJ2-5; TRBD2 matches 9 bases. Trimming cost V 3 bases and J 4 bases; bases outside gene matches: 4. The CDR3 sequence is 14 residues long. Germline-derived CDR1 and CDR2 are SGHDT and YYEEEE. The CDR3: CASSSGLARETQYF. CDR3 DNA: TGTGCCAGCAGCTCAGGACTAGCGCGAGAGACCCAGTACTTC.

This chain joins TRBV7-9 and TRBJ2-7; the D is unclear. V dropped 1 base and J dropped 4 bases, with 5 bases sitting between them. This CDR3 has 12 residues. Germline CDR1 reads SEHNR; CDR2 reads FQNEAQ (reference sequence). CDR3 protein: CASSLEPYEQYF. The CDR3 DNA sequence: TGTGCCAGCAGCTTAGAACCTTACGAGCAGTACTTC.

J is TRBJ2-7 and V is TRBV10-2; D might be TRBD1 (6 bases). The germline CDR1 and CDR2 sequences are WSHSY and SAAADI. This CDR3 contains 12 residues. V lost 3 bases and J 12 bases, leaving 15 bases between the germline ends. CDR3 DNA sequence: TGCGCCAGCAGTGATGGGGACATCCTCCCGTACTTC. Translation gives CASSDGDILPYF.

The chain uses TRBV6-5 and TRBJ2-5; the D is unclear. CDR1 MNHEY and CDR2 SVGAGI come from the germline V gene. The CDR3 is 11 amino acids. Trimming shortened V by 7 bases and J by 4 bases, and 7 bases separated the two germline ends. The CDR3 spells CASTLGETQYF. The CDR3 DNA reads as TGTGCCAGCACCCTGGGAGAGACCCAGTACTTC.

The chain recombines TRBV30 with TRBJ1-1; D remains ambiguous. V lost 4 bases and J lost 0, with 9 bases in between. This CDR3 has 13 amino acids. Germline V gene lookup returns CDR1 GTSNPN and CDR2 SVGIG (reference sequence). The CDR3 region has the DNA TGTGCCTGGATAAGGGCTATGAACACTGAAGCTTTCTTT. It yields the protein CAWIRAMNTEAFF.

V gene TRBV4-2 combines with J gene TRBJ1-2, with D perhaps matching TRBD1 (5 bases). The germline CDR1 and CDR2 sequences are LGHNA and YNFKEQ. The ends were cut back, 8 bases at V and 5 bases at J, with 18 bases in the middle. The CDR3 length is 14 residues. CDR3 DNA sequence: TGTGCCAGCTCGGGGGACCTGACGTATTATGGCTACACCTTC. Its translation is CASSGDLTYYGYTF.

J is TRBJ1-2 and V is TRBV28, with unresolved D. The CDR3 contains 16 residues. Trimming shortened V by 2 bases and J by 0 bases, and 13 bases separated the two germline ends. Germline V CDR1 and CDR2: MDHEN, SYDVKM. The CDR3 sequence is CASSLGGGGPNYGYTF. CDR3 DNA sequence: TGTGCCAGCAGTTTAGGAGGAGGCGGTCCTAACTATGGCTACACCTTC.

The CDR3 DNA reads TGTGCCAGCAGCATAAGCGCTAGCGGCTCCTACAATGAGCAGTTCTTC. Translating it yields CASSISASGSYNEQFF. This chain links TRBV21-1 with TRBJ2-1; the listed D gene, TRBD2, was not tested against the DNA. TRBV21-1 is labeled a pseudogene. The CDR3 is 16 residues long.

V is TRBV5-1 and J is TRBJ2-7, with D perhaps matching TRBD2 (6 bases). CDR1 is SGHRS and CDR2 is YFSETQ in the germline V gene. The length of the CDR3 is 12 residues. Trimming removed 2 bases at V and 9 bases at J, with 12 bases between. CDR3 nucleotide sequence: TGCGCCAGCAGCTTATCGGGGGATGCGCAGTACTTC. Protein sequence: CASSLSGDAQYF.

This sequence joins TRBV7-3 and TRBJ2-1; TRBD2 matches at 11 bases. The CDR3 has 15 amino acids. J lost 5 bases, V lost 1 base, and 1 base had no gene match. CDR1 is SGHTA, CDR2 FQGTGA, per germline. The CDR3 region is CASSLMGLADNEQFF. In DNA, the CDR3 is TGTGCCAGCAGCTTAATGGGACTAGCGGACAATGAGCAGTTCTTC.

In DNA form, the CDR3 reads TGTGCCACCAAAACCGGGAAGATGGGAGGCTACACCTTC. Protein sequence: CATKTGKMGGYTF. The rearrangement joins TRBV5-6 to TRBJ1-2; D remains ambiguous. Trimming shortened V by 9 bases and J by 8 bases, and 20 bases separated the two germline ends. The CDR3 spans 13 residues. Germline CDR1 SGHDT, CDR2 YYEEEE.

The chain recombines TRBV5-1 with TRBJ2-1, with 13 bases identical to TRBD2. J gave up 8 bases and V 4 bases, and 6 bases lay outside the gene matches. This CDR3 has 15 residues. Germline CDR1 and CDR2: SGHRS and YFSETQ. The CDR3 nucleotides are TGCGCCAGCAGCCGCGGGACTAGCGGGACATATGAGCAGTTCTTC. Translation gives CASSRGTSGTYEQFF.

This chain's CDR3 is CASSVGGAREEQYF. Here the CDR3 DNA reads TGTGCCAGCAGCGTAGGGGGGGCGCGAGAAGAGCAGTACTTC. The chain combines TRBV9 with TRBJ2-7; D may correspond to TRBD1 or TRBD2 (6 bases each). The germline V and J ends were trimmed by 0 bases and 7 bases, with 14 bases remaining between them. This CDR3 comprises 14 residues. Germline lookup yields CDR1 SGDLS and CDR2 YYNGEE.

This clone occurred once. The CDR3 loop is CASSVEESRRETQYF. In DNA, the CDR3 is TGTGCCAGCAGCGTAGAGGAGTCCAGGAGAGAGACCCAGTACTTC. This rearrangement joins TRBV9 to TRBJ2-5; D is undetermined. The CDR3 has 15 amino acids. Germline V lookup: CDR1 SGDLS, CDR2 YYNGEE. V was trimmed by 0 bases and J by 4 bases, leaving 13 bases between them.

This clone was recorded once. The chain couples TRBV4-3 to TRBJ1-5; tentative D call: TRBD1 (5 bases). Germline CDR1 reads LGHNA; CDR2 reads YSLEER. Trimming removed 4 bases from V and 0 bases from J, with 10 bases in between. CDR3 length equals 15 residues. The CDR3 loop reads CASSLDGGSNQPQHF. Written as DNA, the CDR3 is TGCGCCAGCAGCCTGGACGGGGGTAGCAATCAGCCCCAGCATTTT.

The chain recombines TRBV6-6 with TRBJ2-4; D not resolved. With 4 bases removed from V and 7 bases from J, the gap between germline ends came to 8 bases. Looked up from germline, CDR1 is MNHNY and CDR2 is SVGAGI (reference sequence). The CDR3 is made up of 12 amino acids. Written as DNA, the CDR3 is TGTGCCAGCAGTTTTCCTGGGAACATTCAGTACTTC. Translated: CASSFPGNIQYF.

The chain joins TRBV9 to TRBJ2-7; D not certain. The V gene's germline CDR1 is SGDLS and CDR2 YYNGEE. The CDR3 extends over 14 amino acids. Trimming cost V 0 bases and J 2 bases, with 9 bases left between them. The DNA of the CDR3 is TGTGCCAGCAGCGTAGATCCTCGACCCTACGAGCAGTACTTC. It specifies CASSVDPRPYEQYF.

The V and J genes are TRBV23-1 and TRBJ1-1; 7 bases fit TRBD1. TRBV23-1 is an open reading frame whose function is uncertain. The CDR3 has 18 amino acids. J was trimmed by 1 base and V by 2 bases; bases with no gene match: 13. Here the CDR3 DNA reads TGCGCCAGCAGTCAAACCGAGACAGGGATGTTGAGGAACACTGAAGCTTTCTTT. As protein: CASSQTETGMLRNTEAFF.

The CDR3 here is CASSRTGGTGELFF. The CDR3 bases are TGTGCCAGCAGTCGGACAGGGGGGACCGGGGAGCTGTTTTTT. J is TRBJ2-2 and V is TRBV6-1; TRBD1 matches at 10 bases. Germline CDR1 reads MNHNS; CDR2 reads SASEGT. Trimming cost V 5 bases and J 5 bases; bases outside gene matches: 2. The CDR3 is 14 residues long.

This chain links TRBV15 with TRBJ2-3; either TRBD1 or TRBD2 may supply D (5 bases each). The germline V gene encodes CDR1 LNHNV and CDR2 YYDKDF (reference sequence). The CDR3 consists of 16 residues. V lost 0 bases and J 3 bases, leaving 13 bases between the germline ends. This CDR3 reads CATSRETARRTDTQYF. The CDR3 DNA sequence: TGTGCCACCAGCAGAGAGACAGCCAGGAGGACAGATACGCAGTATTTT.